Here is one T cell receptor beta chain with its context. What it binds is unknown. Repertoires were generated with immunoSEQ multiplex PCR, while TCRdb's copy carries only in-frame clones and drops some. The data contain under 200,000 clones, 70% to 90% of them singletons. These data are taken from a study of cytomegalovirus exposure and HLA in healthy donors. The study drew the donors from its approximately 120-subject validation cohort, separate from the approximately 700-subject first cohort. Trimming took off 4 bases at V and 4 bases at J, with 11 bases between the two ends. The CDR3 consists of 14 residues. Germline V gene data show CDR1 as SGHDN and CDR2 as FVKESK. Points from the study as a whole: Investigators reported 164 TCR beta chains as tied to cytomegalovirus. Subsequent analysis showed first-cohort TCR clusters tending to co-occur in around 110 validation repertoires. Rarity held for most TCR sequences, but there were some public TCRs that occurred in many donors.

Sample: PBMCs. This receptor was obtained from a woman younger than 35 in good health and CMV-seronegative. This chain joins TRBV14 and TRBJ1-3; no clear D. The CDR3 DNA is TGTGCCAGCAGCCTGCGGGCGGCCGGAAACACCATATATTTT. Amino acid sequence: CASSLRAAGNTIYF. The full variable domain, rest sourced from reference TRBV14 and TRBJ1-3, is EAGVTQFPSHSVIEKGQTVTLRCDPISGHDNLYWYRRVMGKEIKFLLHFVKESKQDESGMPNNRFLAERTGGTYSTLKVQPAELEDSGVYFCASSLRAAGNTIYFGEGSWLTVV.